The T cell receptor (beta chain) described here comes from a study of T cell clusters in autoimmune cytopenias. Some 39,000 genome equivalents of blood DNA were amplified for TRB. Multiplex touch-down PCR amplified TRB using TRB-A and TRB-B pools in one tube. TCRdb reanalyzed the multiplex PCR reads, giving one entry per CDR3 protein sequence and no DNA. In all, the sample yields about 8,400 distinct CDR3 sequences. The CDR3 runs to 16 residues. CDR1 is LGHNA and CDR2 is YNFKEQ in the germline V gene. Sequenced input: peripheral blood. This chain links TRBV4-2 with TRBJ2-7; lacking DNA, the TRBD2 call made by TCRdb goes unchecked. This TCR derives from a human donor with an autoimmune cytopenia or autoimmune hepatitis (not recorded which). The CDR3 here is CASSLARLAGFYEQYF.